This T cell receptor (beta chain) was retrieved from a study of multiple sclerosis patients with progressive multifocal leukoencephalopathy. Study-wide results and limits: Less diverse TRB repertoires were suggested in most PML patients.

The CDR3 runs to 15 residues. The germline V gene encodes CDR1 LNHDA and CDR2 SQIVND (reference sequence). V was trimmed by 1 base and J by 0 bases, leaving 9 bases between them. Only one count was recorded for this clone. Its target is unknown. Measured with immunoSEQ multiplex PCR; TCRdb has only the in-frame clones, and not every one. The sample lists more than 30,000 clones, 87% occurring once. Time point reported: time of PML onset. JC virus DNA in cerebrospinal fluid confirmed the PML diagnosis. This sequence originates from a woman aged 40 to 49 with progressive multifocal leukoencephalopathy. The specimen was PBMCs, collected from a patient treated with natalizumab. The chain has TRBV19 and TRBJ1-2; tentatively, D is TRBD1 (5 bases). CDR3 in DNA: TGTGCCAGTAGTATAGCAGGGTCCCCTAACTATGGCTACACCTTC. It specifies CASSIAGSPNYGYTF.